This TCR beta chain was recovered during a study of beta chain features in type 1 diabetes. The length of the CDR3 is 15 residues. The ends were cut back, 0 bases at V and 4 bases at J, with 13 bases in the middle. Germline assignment: CDR1 SGDLS and CDR2 YYNGEE. Of the isolated RNA, all was reverse transcribed, and so the sequenced material was expressed TCRB transcripts. Libraries were prepared by immunoSEQ multiplex PCR; TCRdb keeps only in-frame clonotypes and omits some of them. This sample has 600,000 to 700,000 clones; roughly 12% occur once, and the top ten carry 0.022%. About this clone: The antigen remains unidentified.

Notes on the study in general: All four CD4+ subsets of Type 1 diabetes patients contained TCRB CDR3s that were moderately but significantly shorter. A pattern of fewer insertions and more deletions at VDJ junctions was seen in type 1 diabetes patients. The similarity of naive, central memory and Treg TCRB repertoires appeared greater among patients than among healthy donors.

The TCR originated in a man aged 18 to 29 with type 1 diabetes. Sequenced material: naive CD4+ T cells from blood. This chain links TRBV9 with TRBJ1-1; D ambiguous. CDR3 sequence: CASSVGVVWATEAFF. The DNA of the CDR3 is TGTGCCAGCAGCGTAGGGGTGGTGTGGGCCACTGAAGCTTTCTTT.